The rows below give T cell receptor beta chains drawn from one sample of a study of T cells in Graves' hyperthyroidism and ophthalmopathy. MiXCR was run by TCRdb on the multiplex PCR reads, yielding one entry per CDR3 protein. The repertoire consists of 700,000 to 850,000 distinct CDR3 sequences, with roughly 32% occurring once and the leading ten covering roughly 30%. Sequencing was carried out using blood. These receptors came from a woman aged 40 to 50 with Graves' hyperthyroidism. The CDR3 runs from the conserved cysteine through the conserved F or W. D genes are given only for firm matches. Size tells how often a clone was seen (once, few, many) or the class of an expanded clone, and some rows leave it out.

clone_size	d_call	v_call	j_call	cdr3_nt	cdr3_aa
few	NA	TRBV28	TRBJ2-7	TGTGCCAGCAGTTTATCCCCCTCCCACGAGCAGTACTTC	CASSLSPSHEQYF
few	NA	TRBV5-1	TRBJ1-4	TGCGCCAGCAGCTTACCGGGCCCGGCGGGAAAACTGTTTTTT	CASSLPGPAGKLFF
NA	TRBD1	TRBV5-1	TRBJ1-2	TGCGCCAGCAGCCCGCAAGAGGGACAGTCTGGCTACACCTTC	CASSPQEGQSGYTF
NA	TRBD1	TRBV7-6	TRBJ2-5	TGTGCCAGCAGCCGCCCGGGACAGGGAGATGGTCGTCGTCCAATTTGTGAGACCCAGTACTTC	CASSRPGQGDGRRPICETQYF
NA	NA	TRBV20-1	TRBJ1-4	TGCAGTGCCCCAAGGGCGGTCAATGAAAAACTGTTTTTT	CSAPRAVNEKLFF
NA	NA	TRBV24-1	TRBJ2-1	TGTGCCACCAGTGACCGATGGTCTTACCGTAATGAGCAGTTCTTC	CATSDRWSYRNEQFF
many	NA	TRBV12-3/TRBV12-4	TRBJ1-5	TGTGCCAGCAGTTTATCTCAGCAGCCCCAGCATTTT	CASSLSQQPQHF
many	NA	TRBV2	TRBJ2-6	TGTGCCAGCACCGAGGAGAACTCTGGGGCCAACGTCCTGACTTTC	CASTEENSGANVLTF
NA	NA	TRBV5-8	TRBJ1-3	TGTGCCAGCAGCGGCGGTCGCTCTGGAAACACCATATATTTT	CASSGGRSGNTIYF
few	TRBD1	TRBV6-5	TRBJ1-2	TGTGCCAGCAGTTACTCGAGAGGGACAGGGCACCACTATGGCTACACCTTC	CASSYSRGTGHHYGYTF
many	TRBD1	TRBV2	TRBJ2-7	TGTGCCAGCAGTGAATGGACAGGGGGAGGCTACGAGCAGTACTTC	CASSEWTGGGYEQYF
NA	NA	TRBV29-1	TRBJ1-2	TGCAGCGTTGACGACGGGGGAATGGACTATGGCTACACCTTC	CSVDDGGMDYGYTF
many	NA	TRBV7-2	TRBJ1-4	TGTGCCAGCAGCTTAGTTCGTGGGGAAAAACTGTTTTTT	CASSLVRGEKLFF
few	NA	TRBV6-5	TRBJ2-2	TGTGCCAGCAGTCTAGGGGTGCACGGGGAGCTGTTTTTT	CASSLGVHGELFF
NA	NA	TRBV2	TRBJ2-7	TGTGCCAGCTCACCGCCTGACCTCGGACAGACCCTCGCGTACTTC	CASSPPDLGQTLAYF
NA	NA	TRBV7-2	TRBJ2-7	TGCGCCAGCAGCTTAGCTCCTAGCGGCCAGGGGAGGGTCGAGCAGTACTTC	CASSLAPSGQGRVEQYF
NA	NA	TRBV2	TRBJ1-5	TGTGCCAGCAGCGGGCTCCGGGAGGGGTATCAGCCCCAGCATTTT	CASSGLREGYQPQHF
few	NA	TRBV7-8	TRBJ2-7	TGTGCCAGCTCCTTATCTCCCTCGAGCTCCTACGAGCAGTACTTC	CASSLSPSSSYEQYF
many	NA	TRBV20-1	TRBJ1-2	TGCAGTGCTAGAGACAGAGATAGCTATGGCTACACCTTC	CSARDRDSYGYTF
NA	TRBD1	TRBV27	TRBJ1-5	TGTGCCAGCAGTGCAGACAGGGAACAGCCCCAGCATTTT	CASSADREQPQHF
NA	TRBD1	TRBV9	TRBJ1-4	TGTGCCAGCAGCGTTGGACAGGGAGGTGGTGAAAAACTGTTTTTT	CASSVGQGGGEKLFF
few	TRBD1	TRBV19	TRBJ1-6	TGTGCCAGCACCGGGACAGGCGTAAGCTCCTATAATTCACCCCTCCACTTT	CASTGTGVSSYNSPLHF
few	TRBD1	TRBV19	TRBJ1-1	TGTGCCACCTCAGAGTACCTAGGGGGCCCGGGGGAAGCTTTCTTT	CATSEYLGGPGEAFF
few	TRBD1	TRBV19	TRBJ1-4	TGTGCCACAACGGGTGGACAGGGTTCGGCAACTAATGAAAAACTGTTTTTT	CATTGGQGSATNEKLFF